This TCR beta chain was retrieved from a study of blood T cell repertoires in COVID-19. For the study at large: The United States, Italy and Spain supplied acute and convalescent COVID-19 samples.

The germline CDR1 and CDR2 sequences are KGHSH and LQKENI. The ends lost 3 bases at V and 5 bases at J; junction bases unmatched: 10. The CDR3 extends over 17 amino acids. This clone was detected a few times. In the authors' methods: Scientists estimated how many nucleated cells there were by amplifying reference gene primers. Sequencing used immunoSEQ multiplex PCR; TCRdb keeps in-frame clones, though not all of them. V and J calls and clone size come straight from that table; D and trimming were deduced from the DNA. Of roughly 300,000 clones detected, about four fifths appear once; the ten largest clones hold roughly 2.9%.

This receptor was taken from a woman aged 60-70 years with active or convalescent COVID-19. The source material was peripheral blood. The chain is built from TRBV18 and TRBJ1-4; 9 bases match TRBD1. The CDR3 region is CASSPSGQGRENEKLFF. In DNA form, the CDR3 reads TGTGCCAGCTCACCCTCGGGACAGGGAAGAGAGAATGAAAAACTGTTTTTT. The variable domain in full, completed from reference TRBV18 and TRBJ1-4, reads NAGVMQNPRHLVRRRGQEARLRCSPMKGHSHVYWYRQLPEEGLKFMVYLQKENIIDESGMPKERFSAEFPKEGPSILRIQQVVRGDSAAYFCASSPSGQGRENEKLFFGSGTQLSVL.